The 20 T cell receptor beta chains listed next were all sequenced from one sample in a study of cytomegalovirus exposure and HLA in healthy donors. A multiplex PCR was run with 60 Vbeta primers and 13 Jbeta primers. Method: immunoSEQ multiplex PCR; TCRdb's copy keeps in-frame clones and lacks some. Among around 110,000 clones listed, around 66% were seen once. Sequences were obtained from PBMCs. Receptor source: a woman in her forties in good health and CMV-seropositive.

There are a few counts of this clone. The CDR3 region is CSAEGQMNTEAFF. The CDR3 bases are TGCAGCGCCGAGGGACAGATGAACACTGAAGCTTTCTTT. The chain joins TRBV29-1 to TRBJ1-1; 7 bases fit TRBD1. CDR1 is SQVTM and CDR2 is ANQGSEA in the germline V gene. Unmatched junction bases numbered 5, after V lost 7 bases and J lost 0 bases. The CDR3 spans 13 residues.

This clone was recorded a few times. The chain uses TRBV5-1 and TRBJ2-7, with D possibly being TRBD2 (6 bases). The CDR3 extends over 15 amino acids. V lost 0 bases and J 0 bases, leaving 10 bases between the germline ends. Per germline, CDR1 SGHRS and CDR2 YFSETQ. This chain's CDR3 is CASSLAAGSSYEQYF. The CDR3, as DNA: TGCGCCAGCAGCTTGGCCGCCGGGAGCTCCTACGAGCAGTACTTC. The full variable domain, with the rest looked up from reference TRBV5-1 and TRBJ2-7, is KAGVTQTPRYLIKTRGQQVTLSCSPISGHRSVSWYQQTPGQGLQFLFEYFSETQRNKGNFPGRFSGRQFSNSRSEMNVSTLELGDSALYLCASSLAAGSSYEQYFGPGTRLTVT.

The CDR3 region is CASSPGTGNEQYF. The CDR3 nucleotides are TGTGCCAGCAGTCCCGGGACAGGGAACGAGCAGTACTTC. The V and J genes are TRBV6-5 and TRBJ2-7; 9 bases are shared with TRBD1. There are 13 residues in the CDR3. Germline V gene sequence: CDR1 MNHEY, CDR2 SVGAGI. With 5 bases clipped from V and 5 bases from J, the junction kept 4 bases outside the gene matches.

V gene TRBV29-1 combines with J gene TRBJ2-1, with TRBD2 matching 12 bases. This CDR3 comprises 13 residues. From germline, CDR1 is SQVTM and CDR2 ANQGSEA. The V and J ends lost 7 bases and 9 bases, in that order; junction bases with no gene match: 7. The DNA of the CDR3 is TGCAGCGGGACTAGCGGGGCCTATAGTGAGCAGTTCTTC. Protein sequence: CSGTSGAYSEQFF.

The chain joins TRBV10-3 to TRBJ1-5; D gene uncertain. Between the trimmed V and J ends, which lost 2 bases and 5 bases, there was a span of 13 bases. This CDR3 is 15 amino acids long. CDR1 is ENHRY, CDR2 SYGVKD, per germline. DNA of the CDR3: TGTGCCATCAGTGAGGTCCAAGGGAGCGATCAGCCCCAGCATTTT. Residues: CAISEVQGSDQPQHF.

The chain has TRBV30 and TRBJ1-2; D may be TRBD1 (6 bases). The CDR3 runs to 13 residues. Trimming took off 7 bases at V and 8 bases at J, with 20 bases between the two ends. Germline CDR1 reads GTSNPN; CDR2 reads SVGIG (reference sequence). CDR3 sequence reads: CASDRRGGRGYTF. For the CDR3, the DNA is TGTGCCTCCGACCGAAGGGGGGGACGGGGCTACACCTTC. Using reference TRBV30 and TRBJ1-2 for the parts outside the CDR3, the full variable domain is SQTIHQWPATLVQPVGSPLSLECTVEGTSNPNLYWYRQAAGRGLQLLFYSVGIGQISSEVPQNLSASRPQDRQFILSSKKLLLSDSGFYLCASDRRGGRGYTFGSGTRLTVV.

The chain joins TRBV2 to TRBJ2-1, with D possibly being TRBD2 (6 bases). The length of the CDR3 is 16 residues. In germline, CDR1 is SNHLY, CDR2 FYNNEI. Trimming removed 8 bases at V and 3 bases at J, with 20 bases between. CDR3 coding DNA: TGTGCCAGCCACCGGACACTTAGGGACTTCTACAATGAGCAGTTCTTC. As protein: CASHRTLRDFYNEQFF.

This clone showed up just a few times. This CDR3 reads CASSPTGTSYEQYF. The CDR3 nucleotides are TGTGCCAGCAGCCCCACCGGGACTTCCTACGAGCAGTACTTC. The V gene is TRBV4-2, the J gene TRBJ2-7; D perhaps matches TRBD2 (6 bases). Trimming pared 4 bases from V and 1 base from J, leaving 11 bases between. CDR1 and CDR2 from the germline V gene are LGHNA and YNFKEQ. The CDR3 runs 14 residues.

V gene TRBV19 combines with J gene TRBJ2-7; TRBD2 aligns across 16 bases. This CDR3 has 15 amino acids. The ends lost 5 bases at V and 5 bases at J; junction bases unmatched: 3. The V gene's germline CDR1 is LNHDA and CDR2 SQIVND (reference sequence). The CDR3 DNA is TGTGCCAGTAGTTCGGGACTAGCGGGAGGGAACGAGCAGTACTTC. Encoded protein: CASSSGLAGGNEQYF.

The chain recombines TRBV19 with TRBJ2-2, with a possible D match to TRBD1 (6 bases). Looked up from germline, CDR1 is LNHDA and CDR2 is SQIVND (reference sequence). Between the trimmed V and J ends, which lost 7 bases and 3 bases, there was a span of 15 bases. There are 15 residues in the CDR3. The CDR3 region is CASNTPGADTGELFF. In nucleotides, the CDR3 is TGTGCCAGTAACACCCCAGGGGCGGACACCGGGGAGCTGTTTTTT.

The genes are TRBV28 and TRBJ1-2; TRBD1 matches 7 bases. CDR1 is MDHEN, CDR2 SYDVKM, per germline. The CDR3 has 14 amino acids. After removal of 8 bases from V and 8 bases from J, the junction contained 14 bases not matched to a gene. CDR3 nucleotide sequence: TGTGCCAGCCATATGCGTGGAGGGGGCGTAGGCTACACCTTC. This encodes CASHMRGGGVGYTF.

This sequence joins TRBV11-2 and TRBJ1-1; 7 nucleotides match TRBD1. Germline trimming cut 5 bases from V and 6 bases from J; bases unmatched to any gene: 6. The CDR3 consists of 13 residues. Germline-derived CDR1 and CDR2 are SGHAT and FQNNGV. In DNA form, the CDR3 reads TGTGCCAGCAGCAAAGACAGGGTTGCTGAAGCTTTCTTT. Residues: CASSKDRVAEAFF.

This clone appeared a few times. This rearrangement joins TRBV30 to TRBJ2-6, with a weak D call TRBD1 (6 bases). The CDR3 consists of 14 residues. Germline CDR1 GTSNPN, CDR2 SVGIG (reference sequence). Trimming removed 8 bases from V and 2 bases from J, with 13 bases in between. CDR3 in amino acids: CAKNTGTGANVLTF. The CDR3 DNA reads as TGTGCCAAGAATACAGGGACTGGGGCCAACGTCCTGACTTTC.

The chain employs TRBV18 and TRBJ1-2; possible D gene TRBD1, 6 bases. Trimming took 1 base from V and 2 from J, leaving 14 bases between them. Germline values: CDR1 KGHSH, CDR2 LQKENI. The CDR3 spans 16 residues. In DNA form, the CDR3 reads TGTGCCAGCTCACCACGGGACATTCCTGAGAACTATGGCTACACCTTC. Its translation is CASSPRDIPENYGYTF.

This clone was picked up a small number of times. For the CDR3, the DNA is TGCACCAGCAGCCATCCAGGGGAAGTGTCACCCCTCCACTTT. It translates to CTSSHPGEVSPLHF. This chain joins TRBV1 and TRBJ1-6; TRBD1 reflects the table's D call only, with no check against the DNA. TRBV1 is annotated as a pseudogene. The CDR3 is 14 residues long.

On this clone itself: In the same sample, other DNA sequences code for this CDR3. This chain's CDR3 is CASSRQVSYEQYF. The CDR3 region has the DNA TGTGCCAGCAGCCGACAGGTGAGCTACGAGCAGTACTTC. This chain joins TRBV7-9 and TRBJ2-7; the D gene is possibly TRBD1 (6 bases). This CDR3 region has 13 residues. Germline CDR1 is SEHNR and CDR2 is FQNEAQ (reference sequence). Trimming took off 5 bases at V and 3 bases at J, with 11 bases between the two ends.

The rearrangement links TRBV18 to TRBJ2-3; 8 nucleotides align to TRBD1. The germline CDR1 and CDR2 sequences are KGHSH and LQKENI. The CDR3 loop spans 16 amino acids. The trim removed 3 bases at V and 6 bases at J, leaving 11 bases unmatched. The CDR3 DNA follows: TGTGCCAGCTCACCGGAGGGACAGGCACCATCGGATACGCAGTATTTT. Translated, it gives CASSPEGQAPSDTQYF.

The gene calls are TRBV6-5 and TRBJ2-2; D gene uncertain. This CDR3 has 14 amino acids. Per germline, CDR1 MNHEY and CDR2 SVGAGI. Trimming removed 2 bases from V and 1 base from J, with 5 bases in between. The CDR3 DNA sequence: TGTGCCAGCAGTTACCAGGTGAACACCGGGGAGCTGTTTTTT. Encoded protein: CASSYQVNTGELFF.

This chain links TRBV2 with TRBJ2-2; D gene ambiguous. The ends were cut back, 5 bases at V and 8 bases at J, with 6 bases in the middle. Germline CDR1 reads SNHLY; CDR2 reads FYNNEI. This CDR3 is built from 11 residues. CDR3 protein: CASSPFGELFF. CDR3 in DNA: TGTGCCAGCAGTCCCTTTGGGGAGCTGTTTTTT.

On this clone itself: One junction end does not reproduce the germline sequence, and a read error may be involved. V gene TRBV27 combines with J gene TRBJ1-2; 7 positions match TRBD1. The CDR3 totals 14 residues. Looked up from germline, CDR1 is MNHEY and CDR2 is SMNVEV (reference sequence). The CDR3 DNA follows: TGTGCCAGCAGTCCTAATAGGGACAGCTATGGCTACCCCTTC. It specifies CASSPNRDSYGYPF.